This passage covers 2 T cell receptor beta chains from one sample sequenced in a study of Graves' ophthalmopathy and Graves' hyperthyroidism. Amplified TCR beta CDR3 regions were obtained using RNA transcripts as template. A first-round RT-PCR used HTBI primers, followed by a second-round multiplex PCR. One entry per CDR3 protein, called by TCRdb with MiXCR from the multiplex PCR reads. This sample carries some 360,000 distinct CDR3 sequences, about 15% of them seen once, and the ten largest clones take roughly 2.4%. What was sequenced was peripheral blood. These receptors were obtained from an adult woman with stable Graves' hyperthyroidism.

This clonotype was picked up many times. The V gene is TRBV2, the J gene TRBJ2-2; D ambiguous. This CDR3 is 12 amino acids long. V was trimmed by 6 bases and J by 4 bases, leaving 6 bases between them. CDR1 is SNHLY and CDR2 is FYNNEI in the germline V gene. Here the CDR3 DNA reads TGTGCCAGCAGACTACTCACCGGGGAGCTGTTTTTT. Its protein is CASRLLTGELFF.

This clonotype was observed many times. The genes are TRBV27 and TRBJ2-2; 10 positions match TRBD2. The CDR3 is 18 amino acids. The trim removed 5 bases at V and 3 bases at J, leaving 12 bases unmatched. The germline V gene encodes CDR1 MNHEY and CDR2 SMNVEV (reference sequence). The DNA for the CDR3 is TGTGCCAGCAGTCTCCATCCTCCTAGCGGGAGTCACACCGGGGAGCTGTTTTTT. This translates into CASSLHPPSGSHTGELFF.